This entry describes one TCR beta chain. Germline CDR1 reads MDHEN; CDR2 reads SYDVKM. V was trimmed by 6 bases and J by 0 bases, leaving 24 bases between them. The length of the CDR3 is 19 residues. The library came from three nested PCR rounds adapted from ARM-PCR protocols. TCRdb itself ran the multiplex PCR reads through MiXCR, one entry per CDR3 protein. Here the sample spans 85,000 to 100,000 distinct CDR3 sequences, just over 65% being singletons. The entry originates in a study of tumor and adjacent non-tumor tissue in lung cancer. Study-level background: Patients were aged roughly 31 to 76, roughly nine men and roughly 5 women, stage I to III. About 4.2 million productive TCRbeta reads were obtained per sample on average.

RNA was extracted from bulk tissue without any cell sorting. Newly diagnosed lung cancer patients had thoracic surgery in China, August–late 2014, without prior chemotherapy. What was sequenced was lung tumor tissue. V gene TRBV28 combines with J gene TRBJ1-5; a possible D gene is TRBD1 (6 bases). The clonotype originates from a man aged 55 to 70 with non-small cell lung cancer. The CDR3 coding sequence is TGTGCCAGCAGCCCCCCAGCGTACAGCAGGGGTATTAGCAATCAGCCCCAGCATTTT. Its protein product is CASSPPAYSRGISNQPQHF.